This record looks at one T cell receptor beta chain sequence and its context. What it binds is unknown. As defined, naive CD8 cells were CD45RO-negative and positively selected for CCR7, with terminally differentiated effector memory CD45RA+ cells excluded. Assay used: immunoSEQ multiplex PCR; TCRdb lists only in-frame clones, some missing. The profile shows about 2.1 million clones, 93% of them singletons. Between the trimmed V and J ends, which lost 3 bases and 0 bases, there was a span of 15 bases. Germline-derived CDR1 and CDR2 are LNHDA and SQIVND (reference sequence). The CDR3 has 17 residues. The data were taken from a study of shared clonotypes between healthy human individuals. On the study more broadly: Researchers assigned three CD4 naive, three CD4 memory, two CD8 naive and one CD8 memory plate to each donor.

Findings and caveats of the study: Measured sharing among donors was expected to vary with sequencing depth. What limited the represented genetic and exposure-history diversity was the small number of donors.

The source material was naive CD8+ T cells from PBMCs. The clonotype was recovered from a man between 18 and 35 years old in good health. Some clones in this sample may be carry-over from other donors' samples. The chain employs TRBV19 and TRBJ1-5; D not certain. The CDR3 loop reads CASSMGKGVYSNQPQHF. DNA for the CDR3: TGTGCCAGTAGTATGGGGAAAGGAGTTTATAGCAATCAGCCCCAGCATTTT.